This is a list of T cell receptor beta chains from one sample in a study of tumor-infiltrating lymphocytes in primary liver carcinoma. TCRdb independently ran MiXCR on the multiplex PCR reads; one entry per CDR3 protein. This table holds tens of thousands of distinct CDR3 sequences, 71% found once. Sequenced sample: liver tumor tissue from sampling region 4. The receptor source for this set is a woman aged 60-70 years with primary liver carcinoma and hepatitis B virus infection. CDR3s leave out the opening cysteine and the closing phenylalanine or tryptophan.

J gene: TRBJ2-7
V gene: TRBV25-1
CDR3 protein: ASSEGSGAYGQY

J gene: TRBJ1-2
V gene: TRBV29-1
CDR3 protein: SVEDRGHVYT

J gene: TRBJ2-7
V gene: TRBV28
CDR3 protein: ATAGSPHYEQY

J gene: TRBJ1-2
V gene: TRBV29-1
CDR3 protein: SVAQGAEDGYT

J gene: TRBJ2-1
V gene: TRBV11-3
CDR3 protein: ASLRTGAYNEQF

J gene: TRBJ2-1
V gene: TRBV28
CDR3 protein: ASSLGTFVFSYNERS

J gene: TRBJ1-2
V gene: TRBV5-5
CDR3 protein: ASSLAGTDYGHT

J gene: TRBJ1-1
V gene: TRBV6-5
CDR3 protein: ASSYSTGRGEAF

J gene: TRBJ1-5
V gene: TRBV11-2
CDR3 protein: ASSPNNSPDPPQH

J gene: TRBJ2-7
V gene: TRBV12-2
CDR3 protein: ASRLVRPKRSNSYEQY

J gene: TRBJ2-3
V gene: TRBV29-1
CDR3 protein: SADGGGRDTQY

J gene: TRBJ2-1
V gene: TRBV14
CDR3 protein: ASSQAISGLNEQF

J gene: TRBJ2-2
V gene: TRBV11-1
CDR3 protein: ASRGRTGSANTGELF

J gene: TRBJ2-3
V gene: TRBV2
CDR3 protein: ASNPTGTRSDTQY

J gene: TRBJ1-6
V gene: TRBV12-3/TRBV12-4
CDR3 protein: TSSFSGRGSLPLH

J gene: TRBJ2-7
V gene: TRBV28
CDR3 protein: ASSLPQDVYEQY

J gene: TRBJ2-2
V gene: TRBV7-9
CDR3 protein: ASRQRPRGNTGELF

J gene: TRBJ2-2
V gene: TRBV5-5
CDR3 protein: ASSGHRSNTGELF

J gene: TRBJ2-1
V gene: TRBV5-4
CDR3 protein: ASSSGTSVSTYNEQF

J gene: TRBJ1-4
V gene: TRBV6-5
CDR3 protein: ASSRRQPDNEKLL

J gene: TRBJ2-7
V gene: TRBV11-3
CDR3 protein: AGSPGTEGNYERY

J gene: -
V gene: TRBV11-1
CDR3 protein: VSSLRVPTSGRVTDTQH

J gene: TRBJ1-1
V gene: TRBV29-1
CDR3 protein: SVLTGSDTEGF

J gene: -
V gene: TRBV11-2
CDR3 protein: ASIDDRNQAQY

J gene: TRBJ2-5
V gene: TRBV10-3
CDR3 protein: ATSELTGLQETQY

J gene: TRBJ2-5
V gene: TRBV12-3/TRBV12-4
CDR3 protein: ANRRLAGGPRVGDQY

J gene: TRBJ2-1
V gene: TRBV14
CDR3 protein: ASSQRHLNEQF

J gene: TRBJ2-1
V gene: TRBV4-1
CDR3 protein: ASSQGAEGGSYNEQF

J gene: TRBJ2-1
V gene: TRBV29-1
CDR3 protein: SVASGETNGQF

J gene: TRBJ1-6
V gene: TRBV28
CDR3 protein: AGGQGSYNSPLH

J gene: TRBJ1-1
V gene: TRBV28
CDR3 protein: ASRRLGGSTEAF

J gene: TRBJ2-2
V gene: TRBV4-2
CDR3 protein: ASSQEGGLADTGELF

J gene: TRBJ2-6
V gene: TRBV5-8
CDR3 protein: AGRELGQGLHSGANVLT

J gene: TRBJ2-5
V gene: TRBV12-3/TRBV12-4
CDR3 protein: ASREQGRETQY

J gene: TRBJ2-7
V gene: TRBV28
CDR3 protein: ASSLQVLAGEYEQY

J gene: TRBJ2-1
V gene: TRBV11-2
CDR3 protein: ASSRKLAGGPGDKQI

J gene: TRBJ1-4
V gene: TRBV5-6
CDR3 protein: ACSPGQRNEKLF

J gene: TRBJ2-7
V gene: TRBV11-2
CDR3 protein: ARSTLQGAGLAGVIYEQY

J gene: TRBJ2-7
V gene: TRBV5-5
CDR3 protein: ASSFSGSVYEQY

J gene: TRBJ2-1
V gene: TRBV7-3
CDR3 protein: VSSLQAGGAYNEQF

J gene: TRBJ2-4
V gene: TRBV11-2
CDR3 protein: TSSSGRLLSGRDTQY

J gene: TRBJ2-5
V gene: TRBV28
CDR3 protein: ASTSPGACAGLTQY

J gene: TRBJ2-2
V gene: TRBV11-2
CDR3 protein: ARSPPQGPTGGPF

J gene: TRBJ2-2
V gene: TRBV5-1
CDR3 protein: ASSFEATGPGDLF

J gene: TRBJ2-3
V gene: TRBV11-3
CDR3 protein: ASSFRTSSDTRY

J gene: TRBJ2-1
V gene: TRBV29-1
CDR3 protein: SVTVTPRGGREQF

J gene: TRBJ1-2
V gene: TRBV25-1
CDR3 protein: ASSEDSGTGLNYGYT

J gene: TRBJ1-1
V gene: TRBV6-1
CDR3 protein: ASSSRPGTEAF

J gene: TRBJ2-1
V gene: TRBV7-6
CDR3 protein: ASSATGGGNNEQF

J gene: TRBJ2-3
V gene: TRBV6-5
CDR3 protein: AGSYGDTKY

J gene: TRBJ2-5
V gene: TRBV11-2
CDR3 protein: ASRRLAGGPGETQY

J gene: TRBJ2-6
V gene: TRBV11-1
CDR3 protein: AGSFKGRSSGANVLT

J gene: TRBJ1-2
V gene: TRBV29-1
CDR3 protein: STWEYGYT

J gene: TRBJ2-7
V gene: TRBV28
CDR3 protein: ASSLFSAHEQY

J gene: TRBJ2-1
V gene: TRBV6-5
CDR3 protein: ASSPEFSRNEQF

J gene: TRBJ2-5
V gene: TRBV28
CDR3 protein: ASRSMDRGQY

J gene: TRBJ2-7
V gene: TRBV28
CDR3 protein: ASNLSGTGYEQY